This T cell receptor beta chain was retrieved from a study of early T cells in non-severe SARS-CoV-2 infection. Whole-study context: The chains were unpaired, and the sequenced material was bulk RNA from unsorted whole blood. Overall study findings and caveats: Clonotype matching in VDJdb favored anti-spike CD8 responses and did not capture private and CD4 specificities.

The sample holds many counts of this clonotype. Antigen unknown. Unique molecular identifiers were affixed to single, distinct cDNA molecules. TCRdb itself ran the 5' RACE reads through MiXCR, one entry per CDR3 protein. In the table there are roughly 52,000 distinct CDR3 sequences, around 8% of which are singletons. Sequenced input: whole blood. This clonotype originated in an adult who was a healthcare worker with PCR-confirmed SARS-CoV-2 infection or an uninfected control (not recorded which).

The CDR3 bases are TGTGCCAGCAGAGAGAACCGGGGGAACACTGAAGCTTTCTTT. It specifies CASRENRGNTEAFF. This chain joins TRBV6-2 or TRBV6-3 and TRBJ1-1, with D hard to call. The CDR3 runs to 14 residues. Germline V gives CDR1 MNHEY, CDR2 SVGEGT. The V end was cut by 6 bases, the J end by 1 base, with 12 bases between.